These 28 T cell receptor beta chains came from one sample sequenced in a study of regulatory T cells in long-lasting Graves disease. The TCR beta library used iRepertoire HTBI primers with Arm-PCR amplification of CDR3. One entry per CDR3 protein, called by TCRdb with MiXCR from the multiplex PCR reads. The table includes about 540,000 distinct CDR3 sequences, less than 15% detected once. Time point noted: newly diagnosed GD, antithyroid drugs for less than 3 months. Extracted RNA from PBMCs served as the source of the TCR library. This sample also belongs to another study, concerning T cells in Graves' hyperthyroidism and ophthalmopathy.

Specimen: peripheral blood mononuclear cells (PBMCs), collected at new diagnosis, from a patient treated with antithyroid drugs. The source of these receptors is a man aged 25 to 40 with Graves disease.

CDR3 nucleotides: TGTGCCAGTAGTATGGTAGAGGCTAGCGGGAGCAATGAGCAGTTCTTC. Translation: CASSMVEASGSNEQFF. The chain uses TRBV19 and TRBJ2-1; 10 positions agree with TRBD2. The CDR3 covers 16 residues. Germline values: CDR1 LNHDA, CDR2 SQIVND (reference sequence). V was pared by 3 bases and J by 6 bases, with 8 bases of the junction left unmatched.

This clonotype was found a few times. This chain connects TRBV5-6 to TRBJ2-2; no clear D. The V gene lost 6 bases and the J gene lost 6 bases, with 9 bases spanning the gap. Germline CDR1 reads SGHDT; CDR2 reads YYEEEE. The CDR3 spans 12 residues. The CDR3 protein is CASNALSGELFF. CDR3 in DNA: TGTGCCAGCAACGCCCTCTCCGGGGAGCTGTTTTTT.

This clonotype was counted at least ten times. The chain carries TRBV28 and TRBJ2-2, with 16 bases identical to TRBD2. The germline V gene has CDR1 MDHEN and CDR2 SYDVKM. V lost 10 bases to trimming and J lost 5 bases; unmatched junction nucleotides: 4. This CDR3 is 15 amino acids long. CDR3 DNA: TGTGCCACCTGGGGACTAGCGGGAGGGACCGGGGAGCTGTTTTTT. It is translated as CATWGLAGGTGELFF.

This clonotype was seen at least ten times. This rearrangement joins TRBV27 to TRBJ2-1, with no clear D. V was shortened by 5 bases and J by 9 bases, with 14 bases between the two germline ends. The CDR3 is 13 residues long. Germline V gene sequence: CDR1 MNHEY, CDR2 SMNVEV (reference sequence). The CDR3 DNA reads TGTGCCAGCAGTGAGGTGGGGAAGGGTGAGCAGTTCTTC. This gives the protein CASSEVGKGEQFF.

V usage is TRBV20-1 and J usage is TRBJ2-7; D could derive from TRBD1 or TRBD2 (5 bases each). The length of the CDR3 is 11 residues. Germline CDR1 and CDR2: DFQATT and SNEGSKA (reference sequence). The germline V and J ends were trimmed by 3 bases and 6 bases, with 9 bases remaining between them. The CDR3 region is CSASEGTEQYF. As DNA, the CDR3 is TGCAGTGCTAGTGAGGGGACCGAGCAGTACTTC.

This clonotype was observed many times. This chain links TRBV20-1 with TRBJ2-4; D is unresolved. CDR1 and CDR2 from the germline V gene are DFQATT and SNEGSKA (reference sequence). The CDR3 has 13 residues. V was shortened by 0 bases and J by 0 bases, with 3 bases between the two germline ends. The CDR3 is CSAREGAKNIQYF. Here the CDR3 DNA reads TGCAGTGCTAGAGAAGGAGCCAAAAACATTCAGTACTTC.

The chain has TRBV12-3 or TRBV12-4 and TRBJ2-2, with D tentatively TRBD1 (5 bases). CDR3 length equals 14 residues. The V gene lost 1 base and the J gene lost 7 bases, with 10 bases spanning the gap. CDR3 region: CASSLGGCGGELFF. CDR3 in DNA: TGTGCCAGCAGTTTAGGGGGCTGTGGCGGGGAGCTGTTTTTT.

In this sample, this clonotype turned up many times. CDR3 in amino acids: CASSLMAGQNTEAFF. The DNA for the CDR3 is TGCGCCAGCAGCTTGATGGCCGGTCAGAACACTGAAGCTTTCTTT. The chain joins TRBV5-1 to TRBJ1-1; D gene ambiguous. The V end was cut by 1 base, the J end by 1 base, with 11 bases between. The CDR3 runs to 15 residues. From germline, CDR1 is SGHRS and CDR2 YFSETQ.

This clonotype was counted ten times or more. The V and J genes are TRBV5-1 and TRBJ1-1; maybe TRBD1 (5 bases). Per germline, CDR1 SGHRS and CDR2 YFSETQ. V lost 0 bases, J lost 5 bases, and 14 bases lay in between. CDR3 size: 15 residues. The CDR3 DNA sequence: TGCGCCAGCAGCTTGGCGGCAGGGATAGGGACTGAAGCTTTCTTT. Its protein is CASSLAAGIGTEAFF.

Many counts were recorded for this clonotype. The V and J genes are TRBV7-9 and TRBJ2-5; D unclear. V was clipped by 7 bases and J by 5 bases, with 14 bases between them. The germline CDR1 and CDR2 sequences are SEHNR and FQNEAQ (reference sequence). There are 13 residues in the CDR3. The CDR3 is CASKYVPGETQYF. Written as DNA, the CDR3 is TGTGCCAGCAAATACGTGCCGGGTGAGACCCAGTACTTC.

This clonotype appeared a few times. The rearrangement joins TRBV10-3 to TRBJ2-1; D possibly matches TRBD1 or TRBD2 (5 bases each). V was cut by 3 bases and J by 15 bases, with 18 bases left in between. Germline-derived CDR1 and CDR2 are ENHRY and SYGVKD. CDR3 size: 13 residues. The CDR3 protein is CAISENRDLSRFF. The DNA for the CDR3 is TGTGCCATCAGTGAAAACCGGGACCTCTCCCGGTTCTTC.

This clonotype came up many times. The V gene is TRBV28, the J gene TRBJ1-5; tentatively, D is TRBD1 (5 bases). Trimming took off 1 base at V and 3 bases at J, with 7 bases between the two ends. CDR3 length equals 14 residues. Germline V CDR1 and CDR2: MDHEN, SYDVKM. This CDR3 is CASSLLTVNQPQHF. As DNA, the CDR3 is TGTGCCAGCAGTTTATTGACAGTCAATCAGCCCCAGCATTTT.

Ten or more counts support this clonotype. This chain joins TRBV19 and TRBJ2-5; D call uncertain. Trimming left V 7 bases short and J 1 base short, with 10 bases between. The CDR3 runs to 13 residues. Germline V lookup: CDR1 LNHDA, CDR2 SQIVND (reference sequence). The CDR3 reads CASNRLGQETQYF. CDR3 sequence (DNA): TGTGCCAGTAATCGTTTGGGCCAAGAGACCCAGTACTTC.

On this clonotype itself: A much larger clone differs from this one at a single base, so this may be a read error. The rearrangement links TRBV6-2 or TRBV6-3 to TRBJ2-3; the D gene is possibly TRBD2 (6 bases). Germline V gene sequence: CDR1 MNHEY, CDR2 SVGEGT. The CDR3 runs to 13 residues. The CDR3 DNA reads TGTGTCAGCAGTCTGAACGATGGGTGGGGGACTGTCTTT. Protein product: CVSSLNDGWGTVF.

This clonotype was detected ten times or more. The CDR3 DNA follows: TGCAGCGTTAGACTAGCAGGCACAGATACGCAGTATTTT. Protein: CSVRLAGTDTQYF. The chain combines TRBV29-1 with TRBJ2-3, with 7 bases identical to TRBD2. Germline V CDR1 and CDR2: SQVTM, ANQGSEA. J lost 1 base, V lost 5 bases, and 3 bases had no gene match. CDR3 length equals 13 residues.

At least ten counts were recorded for this clonotype. The V gene is TRBV27, the J gene TRBJ1-2, with 8 bases matching TRBD1. This CDR3 spans 13 amino acids. The trim removed 2 bases at V and 6 bases at J, leaving 2 bases unmatched. Germline CDR1 MNHEY, CDR2 SMNVEV (reference sequence). The CDR3 loop reads CASSLGQGDGYTF. The CDR3 bases are TGTGCCAGCAGTTTAGGACAGGGCGATGGCTACACCTTC.

About this clonotype: This may arise from a read error, as a much more abundant clone is one base away. The genes are TRBV7-9 and TRBJ2-1; TRBD1 might be the D (6 bases). The CDR3 length is 15 residues. Trimming removed 5 bases from V and 2 bases from J, with 13 bases in between. Germline CDR1 is SEHNR and CDR2 is FQNEAQ (reference sequence). CDR3 sequence reads: CASSPQTGAYNEQFF. The CDR3 DNA reads TGTGCCAGCAGCCCCCAGACAGGAGCCTACAATGAGCAGTTCTTC. The full variable domain, completed using reference TRBV7-9 and TRBJ2-1, is DTGVSQNPRHKITKRGQNVTFRCDPISEHNRLYWYRQTLGQGPEFLTYFQNEAQLEKSRLLSDRFSAERPKGSFSTLEIQRTEQGDSAMYLCASSPQTGAYNEQFFGPGTRLTVL.

This clonotype was picked up many times. V is TRBV24-1 and J is TRBJ2-5; 7 bases align to TRBD1. V lost 5 bases to trimming and J lost 4 bases; unmatched junction nucleotides: 12. This CDR3 is built from 16 residues. The germline gives CDR1 KGHDR, CDR2 SFDVKD. The CDR3 DNA reads as TGTGCCACCAGTGTCCCGGACAGGATTCTGGGAGAGACCCAGTACTTC. Encoded protein: CATSVPDRILGETQYF.

This clonotype was found many times. The chain carries TRBV12-5 and TRBJ1-5; tentative D call: TRBD1 (5 bases). Germline CDR1 LGHNT, CDR2 FRNRAP. Trimming stripped 1 base from V and 4 bases from J, with 5 bases between. CDR3 size: 13 residues. CDR3 nucleotides: TGTGCTAGTGGTTTGGGACAGAATCAGCCCCAGCATTTT. Its protein product is CASGLGQNQPQHF. Based on the CDR3 plus reference TRBV12-5 and TRBJ1-5, the full variable domain is DARVTQTPRHKVTEMGQEVTMRCQPILGHNTVFWYRQTMMQGLELLAYFRNRAPLDDSGMPKDRFSAEMPDATLATLKIQPSEPRDSAVYFCASGLGQNQPQHFGDGTRLSIL.

This clonotype was seen at least ten times. V is TRBV2 and J is TRBJ1-4; D unresolved. The V gene lost 7 bases and the J gene lost 4 bases, with 16 bases spanning the gap. This CDR3 contains 15 residues. Germline loops: CDR1 SNHLY, CDR2 FYNNEI. This CDR3 is CASTFSGNNNEKLFF. The CDR3, as DNA: TGTGCCAGCACCTTTAGTGGCAACAATAATGAAAAACTGTTTTTT.

This chain uses TRBV19 with TRBJ2-1; 11 bases agree with TRBD2. V shed 4 bases, J shed 0 bases, and the junction held 14 bases outside the gene matches. Germline CDR1 LNHDA, CDR2 SQIVND (reference sequence). This CDR3 spans 20 amino acids. Here the CDR3 reads CASSTGLAGARYSSYNEQFF. The CDR3 nucleotides read TGTGCCAGTAGTACCGGACTAGCGGGTGCAAGATATAGCTCCTACAATGAGCAGTTCTTC.

This clonotype was detected a few times. The chain combines TRBV7-9 with TRBJ1-6; D is unresolved. The CDR3 contains 14 residues. CDR1 is SEHNR, CDR2 FQNEAQ, per germline (reference sequence). The V end lost 5 bases, the J end lost 11 bases, and 16 bases lay between the germline ends. The CDR3 spells CASSTTVDTTPLHF. DNA of the CDR3: TGTGCCAGCAGCACGACTGTTGATACAACACCCCTCCACTTT.

The genes are TRBV20-1 and TRBJ2-7; 11 bases agree with TRBD2. The V gene end was trimmed by 8 bases and the J gene end by 3 bases; junction bases not matched to a gene: 6. CDR3 length: 13 amino acids. The germline V gene encodes CDR1 DFQATT and CDR2 SNEGSKA (reference sequence). In DNA, the CDR3 is TGCAGTCCGCTAGCGGGAGGCCGCTACGAGCAGTACTTC. Translated, it gives CSPLAGGRYEQYF.

This clonotype has at least ten counts. This chain links TRBV9 with TRBJ2-7; possibly TRBD2 for D (6 bases). Germline V gene data show CDR1 as SGDLS and CDR2 as YYNGEE. This CDR3 has 16 residues. Trimming cost V 2 bases and J 6 bases, with 21 bases left between them. Here the CDR3 DNA reads TGTGCCAGCAGCGTGTCCTCGACGGGGGTTGAGGGCGAGCAGTACTTC. Its protein is CASSVSSTGVEGEQYF.

This clonotype was recorded many times. CDR3 loop: CSARRLAVYEQYF. The CDR3 bases are TGCAGTGCTAGAAGACTAGCAGTCTACGAGCAGTACTTC. The V and J genes are TRBV20-1 and TRBJ2-7; 7 bases agree with TRBD2. With V trimmed by 2 bases and J by 3 bases, 4 bases remained unmatched. Looked up from germline, CDR1 is DFQATT and CDR2 is SNEGSKA (reference sequence). CDR3 length equals 13 residues.

J is TRBJ1-1 and V is TRBV28; no clear D gene. The CDR3 spans 14 residues. Germline V gene data show CDR1 as MDHEN and CDR2 as SYDVKM. V was pared by 6 bases and J by 0 bases, with 11 bases between. The CDR3 DNA is TGTGCCAGCAGCTCCAAAAGGCTGAACACTGAAGCTTTCTTT. Translation gives CASSSKRLNTEAFF.

This clonotype came up many times. The genes are TRBV20-1 and TRBJ2-5; D gene uncertain. The CDR3 contains 14 residues. Trimming removed 2 bases at V and 3 bases at J, with 13 bases between. CDR1 is DFQATT, CDR2 SNEGSKA, per germline (reference sequence). The CDR3 loop reads CSARQRTAEETQYF. The DNA for the CDR3 is TGCAGTGCTAGACAACGGACCGCCGAAGAGACCCAGTACTTC.

This clonotype was counted once. CDR3 sequence: CSAIMTSGQWEDEQYF. CDR3 sequence (DNA): TGCAGTGCTATAATGACTTCGGGACAGTGGGAGGACGAGCAGTACTTC. V and J are TRBV20-1 and TRBJ2-7; D possibly corresponds to TRBD1 (7 bases). The CDR3 is made up of 16 amino acids. Germline lookup yields CDR1 DFQATT and CDR2 SNEGSKA (reference sequence). V lost 4 bases, J lost 5 bases, and 24 bases lay in between.